This T cell receptor (beta chain) was sequenced for a study of T cell repertoires in cytomegalovirus infection. Study at large: The public TCR beta signatures pointed to both CMV infection and matching HLA type.

Overall study results and limits: There were carriers of CMV plus the relevant HLA, and cumulative public TCR beta family frequency identified them.

The CDR3 has 13 residues. V lost 4 bases and J 9 bases, leaving 13 bases between the germline ends. Looked up from germline, CDR1 is SGHTA and CDR2 is FQGNSA. MiXCR, run by TCRdb on the reads, gives a single entry per CDR3 protein. The table lists approximately 590,000 distinct CDR3 sequences, roughly 43% of them singletons. This clonotype was recorded a few times. Its antigen is as yet unknown. J is TRBJ2-4 and V is TRBV7-2; D is undetermined. This sequence originates from a human donor in good health (CMV status not recorded). Some clones in this sample may be carry-over from other donors' samples. The sample here was cultured PBMCs, taken from culture after CMV antigen stimulation. The CDR3: CASSYKTGGIQYF. The CDR3 DNA is TGTGCCAGCAGCTATAAGACCGGTGGCATTCAGTACTTC.